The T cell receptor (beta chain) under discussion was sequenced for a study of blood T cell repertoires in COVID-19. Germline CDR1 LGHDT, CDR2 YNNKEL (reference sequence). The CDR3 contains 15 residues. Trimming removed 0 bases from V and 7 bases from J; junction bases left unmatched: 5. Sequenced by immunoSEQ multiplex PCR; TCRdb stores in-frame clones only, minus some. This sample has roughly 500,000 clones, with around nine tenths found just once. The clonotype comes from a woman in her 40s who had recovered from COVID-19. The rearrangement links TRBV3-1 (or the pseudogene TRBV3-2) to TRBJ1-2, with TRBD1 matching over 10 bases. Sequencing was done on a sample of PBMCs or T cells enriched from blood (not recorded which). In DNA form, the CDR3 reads TGTGCCAGCAGCCAAGATCTCCGGACAGGGGGTGGCTACACCTTC. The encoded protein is CASSQDLRTGGGYTF.